This entry describes one T cell receptor (beta chain). Which antigen it targets is not known. Qualities for individual bases were not recorded, and no much larger clone is one base off. The CDR3 regions of human TCRbeta chains were subjected to immunosequencing. As for how the authors treated the data: TCRs in the repertoires were matched against a reference library of SARS-CoV-2-specific TCRs that had been generated with the MIRA antigen-specificity platform. Breadth meant the fraction of unique TCRs that were SARS-CoV-2-associated, whereas depth meant the fraction of total T cells that were SARS-CoV-2-associated. Using the MIRA data, every spike-specific TCR was mapped to the spike region that the TCR reacted to and assigned to either a CD4 or a CD8 class. Log10-transformed breadth and depth values were compared by one-way ANOVA with Sidak's multiple comparisons tests. TCRdb carries this immuneACCESS record with in-frame sequences only. Its versions omit some clonotypes, under half of them owing to an unresolved V gene in the studies checked, with the rest unexplained. V and J calls and clone size are given by that table; D and trimming were obtained from the DNA. The sample table lists about 180,000 clones, 85% to 90% of them with a count of one. The ten most abundant clones make up approximately 4% of the sample.

Read against the paper, the sample's time point label means: about 28 days (+/-7) after the second vaccine dose. The sample's treatment or condition, from its label and the paper: meningococcal conjugate vaccine given as trial control. Vaccinee samples were obtained from the UK trials COV001 and COV002, which included a single-blind randomized controlled phase 2/3 trial of AZD1222 (ChAdOx1 nCoV-19) in healthy adults. Trial participant PBMC samples were collected at day 0 and day 28 after the second dose for TCRbeta chain sequencing. Reading the germline V gene gives CDR1 SQVTM and CDR2 ANQGSEA. V is pared back by 7 bases and J by 0 bases, with 17 bases lying between the germline termini. From cysteine to phenylalanine, the CDR3 is 15 amino acids long. Here the CDR3 DNA is all that survives: 45 bases in frame from base 1. The source of the sample is a study of T cell responses to AZD1222 COVID-19 vaccine (dated by TCRdb to about 2021). For context, the study as a whole: A total of about 230 trial participants underwent TCR sequencing, of whom around 200 received two doses of AZD1222 and around 26 received two doses of the MenACWY control vaccine. Trial participants were enrolled by age into subgroups of 18-55, 56-69 and 70-plus years, and about 150, 27 and 61 TCR-sequenced participants, respectively, were included in these subgroups.

Points the paper makes about the study in general: Reportedly, close to half of the unique spike-specific TCRs recognized epitopes lying outside the regions that are mutated in the B.1.351 and B.1.1.7 variants. After two AZD1222 doses, spike-specific TCR breadth and depth were significantly higher than at day 0 and than in MenACWY recipients. CD4 TCRs associated with the vaccine covered the entire spike protein, and the dominant responses were in regions 160-218 and 743-854. In the small 56-69-year group, the increase in depth fell short of significance, most likely because of low power. Because no day 14 peak-response samples were available, repertoires were characterized only after the peak T cell response. Conclusions about previously exposed vaccinees were limited because only a handful of AZD1222 recipients were SARS-CoV-2 seropositive at baseline. Participants were mostly white British, with more females than males. The authors suggested clonal diversity may have been underestimated.

This TCR was recovered from an adult who received the MenACWY meningococcal vaccine as a control. The input for sequencing was peripheral blood, taken 28 days after the second dose of the MenACWY control vaccine. The receptor chain draws on TRBV29-1 and TRBJ2-3; the D segment may tentatively be TRBD1 or TRBD2, each giving 6 matched bases. At the DNA level, the sequence is TGCAGCGCCGCGGGGCGCAGGGGAAGCACAGATACGCAGTATTTT. The resulting protein is CSAAGRRGSTDTQYF.